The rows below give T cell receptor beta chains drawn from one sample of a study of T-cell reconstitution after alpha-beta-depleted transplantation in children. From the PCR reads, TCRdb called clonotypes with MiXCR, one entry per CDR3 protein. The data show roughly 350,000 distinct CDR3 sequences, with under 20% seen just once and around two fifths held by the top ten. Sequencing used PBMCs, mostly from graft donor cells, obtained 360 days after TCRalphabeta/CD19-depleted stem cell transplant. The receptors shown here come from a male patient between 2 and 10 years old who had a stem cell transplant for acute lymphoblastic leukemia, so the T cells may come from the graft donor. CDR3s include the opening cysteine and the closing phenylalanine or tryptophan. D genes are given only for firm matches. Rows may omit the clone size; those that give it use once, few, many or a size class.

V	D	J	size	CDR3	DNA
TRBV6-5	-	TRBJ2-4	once	CASGYSREAGPQKNIQYF	TGTGCCAGCGGTTACTCGAGAGAGGCGGGGCCCCAGAAAAACATTCAGTACTTC
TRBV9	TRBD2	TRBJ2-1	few	CASSVSASGRAYNEQFF	TGTGCCAGCAGCGTATCGGCTAGCGGGAGGGCCTACAATGAGCAGTTCTTC
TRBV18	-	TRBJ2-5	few	CASSPRRGYQETQYF	TGTGCCAGCTCACCACGAAGAGGTTACCAAGAGACCCAGTACTTC
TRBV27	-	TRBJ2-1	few	CASSPEGPPSYNEQFF	TGTGCCAGCAGTCCAGAGGGTCCCCCTTCCTACAATGAGCAGTTCTTC
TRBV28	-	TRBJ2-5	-	CASSPLVETQYF	TGTGCCAGCAGCCCCCTGGTAGAGACCCAGTACTTC
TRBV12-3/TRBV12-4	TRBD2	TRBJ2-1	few	CASRNEREGPYNEQFF	TGTGCCAGCAGAAACGAGCGGGAGGGCCCTTACAATGAGCAGTTCTTC
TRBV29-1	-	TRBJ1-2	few	CSVEEGTILGHGYTF	TGCAGCGTTGAAGAAGGGACAATTCTGGGGCATGGCTACACCTTC
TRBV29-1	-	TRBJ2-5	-	CSVGIQETQYF	TGCAGCGTTGGCATCCAAGAGACCCAGTACTTC
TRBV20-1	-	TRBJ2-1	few	CSARDRISLLHNEQFF	TGCAGTGCTAGAGATCGGATTTCCCTTCTCCACAATGAGCAGTTCTTC
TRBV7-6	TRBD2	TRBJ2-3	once	CASSPILAEALTDTQYF	TGTGCCAGCAGTCCTATACTAGCGGAGGCACTCACAGATACGCAGTATTTT
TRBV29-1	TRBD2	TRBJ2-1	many	CSQLAGSRSEQFF	TGCAGCCAACTAGCGGGAAGTCGTAGTGAGCAGTTCTTC
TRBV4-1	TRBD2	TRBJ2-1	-	CASSQEIASGIAQFF	TGCGCCAGCAGCCAAGAAATCGCTAGCGGGATCGCGCAGTTCTTC
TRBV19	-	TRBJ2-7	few	CASSIDLGYEQYF	TGTGCCAGTAGTATAGATCTCGGCTACGAGCAGTACTTC
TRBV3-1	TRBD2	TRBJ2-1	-	CASSQATSGTFGEQFF	TGTGCCAGCAGCCAAGCTACTAGCGGGACGTTCGGCGAGCAGTTCTTC
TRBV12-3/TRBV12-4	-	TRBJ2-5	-	CASSLDAWGTQYF	TGTGCCAGCAGTTTAGATGCGTGGGGGACCCAGTACTTC
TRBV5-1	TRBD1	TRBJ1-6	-	CASSYDRADSPLHF	TGCGCCAGCAGCTATGACAGGGCTGACTCACCCCTCCACTTT
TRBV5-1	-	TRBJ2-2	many	CASGTTNTGELFF	TGCGCCAGCGGGACAACGAACACCGGGGAGCTGTTTTTT
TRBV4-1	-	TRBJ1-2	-	CASSQDAKDTVLPYGYTF	TGCGCCAGCAGCCAAGATGCCAAAGACACAGTTCTTCCCTATGGCTACACCTTC
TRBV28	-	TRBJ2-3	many	CASSRPNTDTQYF	TGTGCCAGCAGCCGGCCCAACACAGATACGCAGTATTTT
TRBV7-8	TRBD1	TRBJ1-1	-	CAIRDRGNTEAFF	TGTGCCATCCGGGACAGGGGGAACACTGAAGCTTTCTTT
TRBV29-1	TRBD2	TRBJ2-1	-	CSVAGTSGFNEQFF	TGCAGCGTTGCCGGGACTAGCGGGTTCAATGAGCAGTTCTTC
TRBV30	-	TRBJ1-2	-	CAWMDRGRHYGYTF	TGTGCCTGGATGGACCGGGGGCGGCACTATGGCTACACCTTC
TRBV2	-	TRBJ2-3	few	CASCGGPGRTDTQYF	TGTGCCAGCTGCGGAGGGCCGGGACGCACAGATACGCAGTATTTT
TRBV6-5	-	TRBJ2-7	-	CASSSPATYEQYF	TGTGCCAGCAGTTCTCCGGCGACCTACGAGCAGTACTTC
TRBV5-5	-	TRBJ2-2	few	CASRGGTESGSGELFF	TGTGCCAGCAGGGGGGGGACAGAATCGGGATCCGGGGAGCTGTTTTTT
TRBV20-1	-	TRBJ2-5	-	CSARDIGQTQYF	TGCAGTGCTAGAGATATCGGGCAGACCCAGTACTTC
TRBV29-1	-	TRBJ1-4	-	CSARIATNEKLFF	TGCAGCGCTCGGATCGCAACTAATGAAAAACTGTTTTTT
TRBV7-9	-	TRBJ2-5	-	CASSSLGVAKETQYF	TGTGCCAGCAGCTCACTAGGGGTGGCTAAAGAGACCCAGTACTTC
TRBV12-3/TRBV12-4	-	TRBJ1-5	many	CASSLEPQGQPQHF	TGTGCCAGCAGTTTAGAGCCCCAGGGTCAGCCCCAGCATTTT
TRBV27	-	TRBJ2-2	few	CASSLLPSGVGELFF	TGTGCCAGCAGTTTATTGCCCTCGGGAGTCGGGGAGCTGTTTTTT
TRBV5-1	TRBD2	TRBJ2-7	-	CASSLTTSGRDYSYEQYF	TGCGCCAGCAGCCTAACGACTAGCGGGAGGGATTATTCCTACGAGCAGTACTTC
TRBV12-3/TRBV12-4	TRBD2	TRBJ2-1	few	CASSLAGLDYNEQFF	TGTGCCAGCAGTTTAGCGGGACTAGACTACAATGAGCAGTTCTTC
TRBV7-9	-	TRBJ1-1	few	CASSFNFRGVIAEAFF	TGTGCCAGCAGCTTCAACTTTAGGGGGGTGATCGCTGAAGCTTTCTTT
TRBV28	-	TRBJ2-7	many	CASSPDSTYEQYF	TGTGCCAGCAGTCCGGACAGCACCTACGAGCAGTACTTC
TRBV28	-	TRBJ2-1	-	CASTPWGTAYNEQFF	TGTGCCAGCACCCCATGGGGGACGGCATACAATGAGCAGTTCTTC
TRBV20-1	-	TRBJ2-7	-	CSASPPGTSYEQYF	TGCAGTGCTAGCCCCCCCGGGACGTCCTACGAGCAGTACTTC
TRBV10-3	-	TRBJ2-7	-	CAISERLAGYEQYF	TGTGCCATCAGTGAAAGATTAGCCGGGTACGAGCAGTACTTC
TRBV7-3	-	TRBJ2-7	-	CASSPYPPPEQYF	TGTGCCAGCAGCCCATACCCACCCCCAGAGCAGTACTTC
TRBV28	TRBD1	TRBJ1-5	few	CASGQGWNSNQPQHF	TGTGCCAGCGGACAGGGATGGAATAGCAATCAGCCCCAGCATTTT
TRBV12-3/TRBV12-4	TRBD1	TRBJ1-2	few	CASSLSGQGLYGYTF	TGTGCCAGCAGTTTATCAGGACAGGGCCTTTATGGCTACACCTTC
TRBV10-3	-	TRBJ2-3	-	CAIGEFTDTQYF	TGTGCCATCGGGGAGTTCACAGATACGCAGTATTTT
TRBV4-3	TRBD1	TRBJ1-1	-	CASSPRGLRTEAFF	TGCGCCAGCAGCCCCAGGGGGCTTCGGACTGAAGCTTTCTTT
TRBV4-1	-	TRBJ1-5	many	CASSQDLGPQHF	TGCGCCAGCAGCCAAGATCTAGGGCCCCAGCATTTT
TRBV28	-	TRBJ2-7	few	CASTPVGTGRAHEQYF	TGTGCCAGCACCCCGGTGGGAACGGGACGGGCCCACGAGCAGTACTTC
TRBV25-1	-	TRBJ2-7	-	CASSEGLAFDEQYF	TGTGCCAGCAGTGAAGGGCTAGCGTTCGACGAGCAGTACTTC
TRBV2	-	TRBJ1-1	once	CASSAPSKVTEAFF	TGTGCCAGCAGTGCCCCATCCAAGGTGACTGAAGCTTTCTTT
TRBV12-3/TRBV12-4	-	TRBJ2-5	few	CASSPTFAYFQETQYF	TGTGCCAGCAGTCCGACGTTCGCGTATTTTCAAGAGACCCAGTACTTC
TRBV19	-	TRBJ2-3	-	CASSIGTLTTDTQYF	TGTGCCAGTAGTATAGGGACACTGACGACAGATACGCAGTATTTT
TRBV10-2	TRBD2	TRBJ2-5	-	CASSEQGTSGRTIQETQYF	TGCGCCAGCAGTGAGCAAGGGACTAGCGGGAGGACAATCCAAGAGACCCAGTACTTC
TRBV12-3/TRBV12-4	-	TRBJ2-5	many	CASSFLVWGIQETQYF	TGTGCCAGCAGTTTTCTCGTGTGGGGGATCCAAGAGACCCAGTACTTC
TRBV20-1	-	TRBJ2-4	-	CSAVAKNIQYF	TGCAGTGCCGTAGCCAAAAACATTCAGTACTTC